This T cell receptor beta chain was profiled in a study of blood T cell repertoires in COVID-19. Overall study context: Sources were T cells, B-cell-depleted T cells, or PBMCs; the material itself was cDNA or gDNA.

The data were produced by immunoSEQ multiplex PCR, yet TCRdb's version contains in-frame clones alone and is incomplete. The table includes approximately 250,000 clones, around nine tenths detected once. Germline V gene lookup returns CDR1 LNHDA and CDR2 SQIVND (reference sequence). Germline trimming cut 3 bases from V and 5 bases from J; bases unmatched to any gene: 5. CDR3 length: 15 amino acids. The rearrangement joins TRBV19 to TRBJ1-5, with 9 bases that match TRBD1. The specimen sequenced was peripheral blood. This receptor was obtained from a woman aged 55-69 years who had recovered from COVID-19. The CDR3 reads CASSMAGTGYQPQHF. CDR3 DNA: TGTGCCAGTAGTATGGCGGGGACAGGGTATCAGCCCCAGCATTTT.